A single sample gave rise to the 5 T cell receptor beta chains below, sequenced in a study of glioma-infiltrating T cells after dendritic cell vaccination. Profiling relied on immunoSEQ multiplex PCR, and the TCRdb table lists in-frame clones only, not all of them. The table lists roughly 100,000 clones, 75% to 85% of them singletons. The sample consisted of blood, taken before dendritic cell vaccination. These TCRs come from a human donor with glioblastoma.

This clone appeared a single time. The DNA of the CDR3 is TGTGCCAGCGACAAGACAGGGAACGGCTACACCTTC. The encoded protein is CASDKTGNGYTF. V gene TRBV5-6 combines with J gene TRBJ1-2; 7 bases match TRBD1. This CDR3 region has 12 residues. V shed 7 bases and J 8 bases; nucleotides not matched to a gene: 8. Germline CDR1 is SGHDT and CDR2 is YYEEEE. The entire variable domain, with the rest obtained from reference TRBV5-6 and TRBJ1-2, is as follows: DAGVTQSPTHLIKTRGQQVTLRCSPKSGHDTVSWYQQALGQGPQFIFQYYEEEERQRGNFPDRFSGHQFPNYSSELNVNALLLGDSALYLCASDKTGNGYTFGSGTRLTVV.

With regard to this clone: This sample also contains other DNA sequences that code for the same CDR3. V and J are TRBV2 and TRBJ2-1; the match to TRBD2 covers 7 bases. The germline CDR1 and CDR2 sequences are SNHLY and FYNNEI. V lost 8 bases to trimming and J lost 3 bases; unmatched junction nucleotides: 1. The CDR3 loop spans 12 amino acids. CDR3 nucleotides: TGTGCCAGCGGGAGGGACTACAATGAGCAGTTCTTC. Residues: CASGRDYNEQFF.

This clone turned up a few times. The chain joins TRBV18 to TRBJ2-2, with 9 positions matching TRBD2. With 6 bases clipped from V and 4 bases from J, the junction kept 9 bases outside the gene matches. The germline gives CDR1 KGHSH, CDR2 LQKENI. The CDR3 is 16 amino acids. As DNA, the CDR3 is TGTGCCAGCTCTCGCGCGGGACTAGCTAGCACCGGGGAGCTGTTTTTT. It is translated as CASSRAGLASTGELFF.

The V call is TRBV5-1, the J call TRBJ2-3, with 15 bases identical to TRBD2. This CDR3 has 16 residues. V trimming: 4 bases; J trimming: 8 bases; junction bases outside the gene matches: 8. Germline V CDR1 and CDR2: SGHRS, YFSETQ. CDR3 sequence reads: CASSLGLAGGQGTQYF. The CDR3 bases are TGCGCCAGCAGCCTAGGACTAGCGGGGGGGCAGGGTACGCAGTATTTT.

Details on this clone: This specimen includes other DNA sequences encoding the same CDR3. This chain joins TRBV5-1 and TRBJ2-1, with 9 bases that match TRBD2. V shed 0 bases, J shed 9 bases, and the junction held 7 bases outside the gene matches. Germline V gene lookup returns CDR1 SGHRS and CDR2 YFSETQ. The CDR3 sequence is 15 residues long. CDR3 region: CASSLEAGGLGEQFF. The DNA for the CDR3 is TGCGCCAGCAGCTTGGAGGCGGGGGGGCTGGGTGAGCAGTTCTTC.